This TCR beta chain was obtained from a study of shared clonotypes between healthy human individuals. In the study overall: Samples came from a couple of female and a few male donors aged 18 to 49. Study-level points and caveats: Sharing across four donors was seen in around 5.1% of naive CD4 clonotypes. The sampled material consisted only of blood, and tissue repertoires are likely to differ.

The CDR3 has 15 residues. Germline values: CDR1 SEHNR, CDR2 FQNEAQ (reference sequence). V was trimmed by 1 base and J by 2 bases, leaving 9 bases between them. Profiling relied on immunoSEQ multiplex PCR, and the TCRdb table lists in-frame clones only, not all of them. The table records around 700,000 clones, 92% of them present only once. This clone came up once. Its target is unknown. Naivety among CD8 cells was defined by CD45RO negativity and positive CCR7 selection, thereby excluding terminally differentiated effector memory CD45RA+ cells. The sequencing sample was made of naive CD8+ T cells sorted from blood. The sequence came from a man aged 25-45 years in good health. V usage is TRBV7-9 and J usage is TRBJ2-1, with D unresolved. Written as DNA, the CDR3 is TGTGCCAGCAGCTTAGAGTTTCTCACCTACAATGAGCAGTTCTTC. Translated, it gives CASSLEFLTYNEQFF.